The clone carrying this T cell receptor (beta chain) was found many times. Per germline, CDR1 SGHRS and CDR2 YFSETQ. V dropped 4 bases and J dropped 1 base, with 11 bases sitting between them. This CDR3 is 14 amino acids long. The sample belongs to a study of human T cells and chemical hapten exposure. The time point: healthy volunteer bleed at 2 weeks. Researchers extracted total RNA from unfractionated whole blood. Each CDR3 protein gets one entry after TCRdb re-called the RACE reads with MiXCR. Here the sample spans some 50,000 distinct CDR3 sequences, 4.4% being singletons. This chain links TRBV5-1 with TRBJ2-5, with D maybe TRBD1 (5 bases). The receptor's source is a human donor in good health. Some clones in this sample may be carry-over from other donors' samples. Sequences were obtained from whole blood. CDR3 nucleotides: TGCGCCAGCAGCACCGCCGACAGCCAAGAGACCCAGTACTTC. Amino acid sequence: CASSTADSQETQYF.